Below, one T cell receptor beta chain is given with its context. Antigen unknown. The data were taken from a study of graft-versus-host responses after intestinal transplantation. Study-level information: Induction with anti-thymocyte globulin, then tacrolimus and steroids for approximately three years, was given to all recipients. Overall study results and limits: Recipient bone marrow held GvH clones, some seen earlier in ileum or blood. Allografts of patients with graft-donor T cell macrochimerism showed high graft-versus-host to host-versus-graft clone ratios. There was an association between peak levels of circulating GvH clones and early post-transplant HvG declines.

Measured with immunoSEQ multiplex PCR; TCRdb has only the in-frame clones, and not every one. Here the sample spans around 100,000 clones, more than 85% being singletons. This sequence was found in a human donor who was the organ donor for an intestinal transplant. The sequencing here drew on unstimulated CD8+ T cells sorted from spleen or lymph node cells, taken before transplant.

This CDR3 is CAISPGLAGGFNEQYF. The CDR3 DNA sequence: TGTGCCATCAGTCCGGGACTAGCGGGAGGGTTCAACGAGCAGTACTTC. The chain is built from TRBV10-3 and TRBJ2-7, with 16 bases matching TRBD2. Germline V gene data show CDR1 as ENHRY and CDR2 as SYGVKD. There are 16 residues in the CDR3. Losses at the gene ends were 5 bases for V and 5 bases for J; bases not matched to a gene: 6.